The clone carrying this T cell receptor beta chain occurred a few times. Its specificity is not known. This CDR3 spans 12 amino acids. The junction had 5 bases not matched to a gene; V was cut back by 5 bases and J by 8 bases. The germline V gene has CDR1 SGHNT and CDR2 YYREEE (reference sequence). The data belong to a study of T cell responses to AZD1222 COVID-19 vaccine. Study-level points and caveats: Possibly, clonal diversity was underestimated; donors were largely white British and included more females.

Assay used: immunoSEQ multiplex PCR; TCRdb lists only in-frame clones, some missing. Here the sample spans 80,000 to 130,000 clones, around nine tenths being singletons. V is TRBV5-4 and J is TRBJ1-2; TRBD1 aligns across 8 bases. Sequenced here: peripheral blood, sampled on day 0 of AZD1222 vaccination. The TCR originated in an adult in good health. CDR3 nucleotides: TGTGCCAGCAGACCGACAGGGGTAGGCTACACCTTC. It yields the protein CASRPTGVGYTF.